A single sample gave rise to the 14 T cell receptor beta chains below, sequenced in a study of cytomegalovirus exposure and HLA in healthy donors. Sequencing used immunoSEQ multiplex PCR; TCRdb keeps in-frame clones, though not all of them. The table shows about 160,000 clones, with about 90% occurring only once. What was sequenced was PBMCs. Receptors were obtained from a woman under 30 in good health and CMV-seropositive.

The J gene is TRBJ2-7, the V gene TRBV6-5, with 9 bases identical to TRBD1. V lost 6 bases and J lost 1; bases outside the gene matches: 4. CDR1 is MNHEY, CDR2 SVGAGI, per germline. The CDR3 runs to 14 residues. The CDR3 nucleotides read TGTGCCAGCAGGAGACAGGGGGGATCCTACGAGCAGTACTTC. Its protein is CASRRQGGSYEQYF.

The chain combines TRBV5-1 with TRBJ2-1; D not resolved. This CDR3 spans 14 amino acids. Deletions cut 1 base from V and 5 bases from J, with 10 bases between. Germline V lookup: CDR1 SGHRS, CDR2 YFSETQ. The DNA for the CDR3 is TGCGCCAGCAGCTTGTCGTCCAGTAACAATGAGCAGTTCTTC. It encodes CASSLSSSNNEQFF.

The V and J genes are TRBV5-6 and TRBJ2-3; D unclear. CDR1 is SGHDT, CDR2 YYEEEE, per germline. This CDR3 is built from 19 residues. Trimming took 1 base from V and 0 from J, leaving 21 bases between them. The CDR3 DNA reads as TGTGCCAGCAGCTTGATGAGAACAACCGGAGTGGTTAGCACAGATACGCAGTATTTT. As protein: CASSLMRTTGVVSTDTQYF.

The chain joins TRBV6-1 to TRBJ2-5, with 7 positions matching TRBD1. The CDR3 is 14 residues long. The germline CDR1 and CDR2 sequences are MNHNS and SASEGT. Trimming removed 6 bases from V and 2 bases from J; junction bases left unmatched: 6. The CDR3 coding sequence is TGTGCCAGCAGCGATACGACAGGGCAAGAGACCCAGTACTTC. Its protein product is CASSDTTGQETQYF.

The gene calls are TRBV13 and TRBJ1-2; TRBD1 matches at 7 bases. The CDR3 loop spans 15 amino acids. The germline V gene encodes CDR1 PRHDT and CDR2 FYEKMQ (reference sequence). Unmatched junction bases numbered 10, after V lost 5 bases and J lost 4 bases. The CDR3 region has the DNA TGTGCCAGCAGCCCACGGCGACAGGGAAGCTATGGCTACACCTTC. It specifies CASSPRRQGSYGYTF.

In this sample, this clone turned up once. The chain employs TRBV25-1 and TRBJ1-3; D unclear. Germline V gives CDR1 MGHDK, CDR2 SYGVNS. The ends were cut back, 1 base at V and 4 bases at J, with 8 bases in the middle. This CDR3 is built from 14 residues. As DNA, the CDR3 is TGTGCCAGCAGTGAATCAGGCAGAGGAAACACCATATATTTT. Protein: CASSESGRGNTIYF.

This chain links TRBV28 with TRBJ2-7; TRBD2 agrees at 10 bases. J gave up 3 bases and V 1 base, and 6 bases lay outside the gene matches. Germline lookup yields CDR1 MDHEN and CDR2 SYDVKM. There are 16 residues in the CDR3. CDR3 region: CASSLSLAGTVYEQYF. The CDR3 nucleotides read TGTGCCAGCAGTTTATCACTAGCGGGGACGGTCTACGAGCAGTACTTC.

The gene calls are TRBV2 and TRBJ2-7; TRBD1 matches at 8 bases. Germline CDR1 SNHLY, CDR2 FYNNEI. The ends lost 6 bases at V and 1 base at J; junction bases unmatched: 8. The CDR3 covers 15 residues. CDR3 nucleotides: TGTGCCAGCAGCCCCCCGGGACAGGCATCCTACGAGCAGTACTTC. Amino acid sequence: CASSPPGQASYEQYF.

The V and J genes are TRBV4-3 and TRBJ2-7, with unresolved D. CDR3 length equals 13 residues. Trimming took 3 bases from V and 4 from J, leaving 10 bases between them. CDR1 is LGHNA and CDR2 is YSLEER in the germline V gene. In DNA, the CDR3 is TGCGCCAGCAGCCAGGGCAGGTTGTACGAGCAGTACTTC. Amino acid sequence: CASSQGRLYEQYF.

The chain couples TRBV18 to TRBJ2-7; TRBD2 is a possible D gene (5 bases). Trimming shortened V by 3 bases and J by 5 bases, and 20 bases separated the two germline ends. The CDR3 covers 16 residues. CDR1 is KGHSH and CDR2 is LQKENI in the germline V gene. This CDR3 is CASSPHPRAGANEQYF. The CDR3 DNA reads TGTGCCAGCTCACCCCATCCCCGGGCGGGCGCGAACGAGCAGTACTTC.

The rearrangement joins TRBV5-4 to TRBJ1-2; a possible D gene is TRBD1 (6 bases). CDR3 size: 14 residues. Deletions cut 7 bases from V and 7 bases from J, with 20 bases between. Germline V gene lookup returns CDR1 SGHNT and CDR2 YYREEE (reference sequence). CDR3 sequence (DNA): TGTGCCAGCCGGGAGGGGGGAACCTCGGTTGGCTACACCTTC. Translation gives CASREGGTSVGYTF.

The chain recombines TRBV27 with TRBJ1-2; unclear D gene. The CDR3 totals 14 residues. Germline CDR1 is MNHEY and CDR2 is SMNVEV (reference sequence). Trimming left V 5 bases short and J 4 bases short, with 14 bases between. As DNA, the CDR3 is TGTGCCAGCAGTCCTCAAGGCGGATTCTATGGCTACACCTTC. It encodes CASSPQGGFYGYTF.

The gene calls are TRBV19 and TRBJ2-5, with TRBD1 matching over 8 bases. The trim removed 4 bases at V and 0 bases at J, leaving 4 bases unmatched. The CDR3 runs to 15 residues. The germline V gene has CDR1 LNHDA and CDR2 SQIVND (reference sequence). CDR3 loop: CASSRRTGYQETQYF. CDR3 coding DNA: TGTGCCAGTAGTAGGCGGACAGGGTACCAAGAGACCCAGTACTTC.

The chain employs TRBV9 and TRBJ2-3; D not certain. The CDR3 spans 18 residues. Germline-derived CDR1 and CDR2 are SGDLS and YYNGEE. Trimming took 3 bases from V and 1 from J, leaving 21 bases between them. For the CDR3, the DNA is TGTGCCAGCAGCGCAACCCCTTCGAATCAGTATCGCACAGATACGCAGTATTTT. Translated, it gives CASSATPSNQYRTDTQYF.